Listed below are T cell receptor beta chains from one sample, sequenced in a study of shared clonotypes between healthy human individuals. The data were produced by immunoSEQ multiplex PCR, yet TCRdb's version contains in-frame clones alone and is incomplete. The data show fewer than 1.4 million clones, 75% to 80% seen once. Sequenced input: memory CD4+ T cells from PBMCs. The receptors come from a man in his late teens or twenties in good health. Some clones in this sample may be carry-over from other donors' samples. The CDR3 runs from the conserved cysteine through the conserved F or W. Size is stated for part of the rows, as once, few or many counts, or as a class when the clone is expanded.

v_gene: TRBV28; abundance: NA; j_gene: TRBJ2-7; CDR3aa: CASSPTTGWGQYF
v_gene: TRBV2; abundance: few; j_gene: TRBJ1-5; CDR3aa: CASSQGVRQPQHF
v_gene: TRBV19; abundance: few; j_gene: TRBJ2-1; CDR3aa: CASTPSGLAGEQFF
v_gene: TRBV5-1; abundance: once; j_gene: TRBJ2-4; CDR3aa: CASSKDSKNIQYF
v_gene: TRBV6-6; abundance: few; j_gene: TRBJ1-5; CDR3aa: CASSPLDMNSNQPQHF
v_gene: TRBV6-5; abundance: NA; j_gene: TRBJ2-3; CDR3aa: CASSRVSGKSDTQYF
v_gene: TRBV2; abundance: NA; j_gene: TRBJ1-1; CDR3aa: CASSDEGSTEAFF
v_gene: TRBV7-6; abundance: NA; j_gene: TRBJ2-2; CDR3aa: CASSVYIRDVNGELFF
v_gene: TRBV5-1; abundance: NA; j_gene: TRBJ2-1; CDR3aa: CASSSPGGPVMEQFF
v_gene: TRBV10-3; abundance: NA; j_gene: TRBJ2-7; CDR3aa: CAISGQGQAGEQYF
v_gene: TRBV11-2; abundance: NA; j_gene: TRBJ2-3; CDR3aa: CASSFTSGSTDTQYF
v_gene: TRBV7-9; abundance: NA; j_gene: TRBJ2-3; CDR3aa: CASSFGEGARSDTQYF
v_gene: TRBV14; abundance: NA; j_gene: TRBJ2-3; CDR3aa: CASSQPRTSGRDTQYF
v_gene: TRBV27; abundance: NA; j_gene: TRBJ2-1; CDR3aa: CASSLPSSARTYNEQFF
v_gene: TRBV29-1; abundance: NA; j_gene: TRBJ2-1; CDR3aa: CSGGQGNYEQFF
v_gene: TRBV6-1; abundance: NA; j_gene: TRBJ1-1; CDR3aa: CASSVEGGRVEAFF
v_gene: TRBV28; abundance: NA; j_gene: TRBJ2-7; CDR3aa: CASTAPGLAGGYEQYF
v_gene: TRBV10-1; abundance: NA; j_gene: TRBJ2-1; CDR3aa: CASSESVAGGQNEQFF
v_gene: TRBV7-9; abundance: once; j_gene: TRBJ2-2; CDR3aa: CASSLAAGPRTGELFF
v_gene: TRBV29-1; abundance: NA; j_gene: NA; CDR3aa: CSVVPAGGLEQYF
v_gene: TRBV18; abundance: NA; j_gene: TRBJ2-2; CDR3aa: CASSQPTVANTGELFF
v_gene: TRBV29-1; abundance: once; j_gene: TRBJ2-1; CDR3aa: CSVESVGLAGGRSSYNEQFF
v_gene: TRBV2; abundance: few; j_gene: TRBJ1-1; CDR3aa: CASTIQVLNTEAFF
v_gene: TRBV5-1; abundance: NA; j_gene: TRBJ2-3; CDR3aa: CASSLQAGLAGGVDTQYF
v_gene: TRBV7-9; abundance: few; j_gene: TRBJ1-1; CDR3aa: CASSPDRVGNTEAFF
v_gene: TRBV5-1; abundance: NA; j_gene: TRBJ1-3; CDR3aa: CASSSGASGNTIYF
v_gene: TRBV4-1; abundance: few; j_gene: TRBJ2-3; CDR3aa: CASSQVMPRWGASTDTQYF
v_gene: TRBV7-2; abundance: NA; j_gene: TRBJ2-7; CDR3aa: CASSLRALYEQYF
v_gene: TRBV25-1; abundance: NA; j_gene: TRBJ2-2; CDR3aa: CASSDTGELFF
v_gene: TRBV7-9; abundance: NA; j_gene: TRBJ2-7; CDR3aa: CASSGQGGLEQYF
v_gene: TRBV7-9; abundance: NA; j_gene: TRBJ1-1; CDR3aa: CASSLAGGRGMNTEAFF
v_gene: TRBV11-2; abundance: NA; j_gene: TRBJ2-4; CDR3aa: CASSFDGGRGNIQYF
v_gene: TRBV6-6; abundance: NA; j_gene: TRBJ2-2; CDR3aa: CASFRGGGELFF